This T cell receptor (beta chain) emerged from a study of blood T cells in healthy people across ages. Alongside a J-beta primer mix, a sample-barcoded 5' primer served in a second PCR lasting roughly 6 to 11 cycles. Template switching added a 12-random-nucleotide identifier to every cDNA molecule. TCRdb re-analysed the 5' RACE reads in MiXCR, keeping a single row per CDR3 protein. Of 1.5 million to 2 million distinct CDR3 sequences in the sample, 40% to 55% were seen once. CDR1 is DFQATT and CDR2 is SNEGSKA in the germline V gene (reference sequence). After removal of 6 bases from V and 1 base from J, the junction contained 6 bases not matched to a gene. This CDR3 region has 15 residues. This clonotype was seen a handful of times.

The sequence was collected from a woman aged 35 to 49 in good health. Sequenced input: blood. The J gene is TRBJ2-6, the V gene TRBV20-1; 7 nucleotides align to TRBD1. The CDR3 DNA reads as TGCAGTGCCATGGACAGGCCTTCTGGGGCCAACGTCCTGACTTTC. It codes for CSAMDRPSGANVLTF.